Below, one T cell receptor beta chain is given with its context. Its antigen remains unknown. The germline gives CDR1 DFQATT, CDR2 SNEGSKA (reference sequence). Trimming left V 4 bases short and J 4 bases short, with 5 bases between. CDR3 length equals 10 residues. From RNA, the CDR3 regions of TCR beta chains were amplified and sequenced. HTBI primers primed a first-round RT-PCR, and a second-round multiplex PCR followed. TCRdb itself ran the multiplex PCR reads through MiXCR, one entry per CDR3 protein. The data show almost 750,000 distinct CDR3 sequences, with around 40% seen just once and 44% held by the top ten. The data are from a study of Graves' ophthalmopathy and Graves' hyperthyroidism. Broader study findings: Most thyroid-expanded clonotypes exceeding 0.001 frequency were also found in blood.

Ophthalmopathic donors had moderate-to-severe activity, CAS ≥3 and NOSPECS ≥4, with disease that had lasted under 3 months. The authors diagnosed from clinical symptoms, serum thyroxine, TRAb, thyroid ultrasound and orbital computed tomography. Material for sequencing was peripheral blood. The sequence derives from an adult man with Graves' ophthalmopathy. The chain has TRBV20-1 and TRBJ2-7, with no clear D. This chain's CDR3 is CSAIEYEQYF. The CDR3 DNA reads TGCAGTGCTATAGAGTACGAGCAGTACTTC.